This TCR beta chain stems from a study of blood T cells in healthy people across ages. This CDR3 contains 11 residues. Germline V gives CDR1 MDHEN, CDR2 SYDVKM. V gave up 3 bases and J gave up 11 bases, with 10 bases separating them. Primers used in a second PCR of about 6 to 12 cycles were a sample-barcoded 5' primer and a J-beta primer mix. MiXCR was run by TCRdb on the 5' RACE reads, yielding one entry per CDR3 protein. The sample records about 570,000 distinct CDR3 sequences, 25% to 30% being singletons. Sequenced: blood. The gene calls are TRBV28 and TRBJ1-1; D uncertain. The sequence derives from a woman in her 70s in good health. The CDR3 spells CASSFALGAFF. The CDR3 nucleotides are TGTGCCAGCAGTTTCGCCCTCGGGGCTTTCTTT.